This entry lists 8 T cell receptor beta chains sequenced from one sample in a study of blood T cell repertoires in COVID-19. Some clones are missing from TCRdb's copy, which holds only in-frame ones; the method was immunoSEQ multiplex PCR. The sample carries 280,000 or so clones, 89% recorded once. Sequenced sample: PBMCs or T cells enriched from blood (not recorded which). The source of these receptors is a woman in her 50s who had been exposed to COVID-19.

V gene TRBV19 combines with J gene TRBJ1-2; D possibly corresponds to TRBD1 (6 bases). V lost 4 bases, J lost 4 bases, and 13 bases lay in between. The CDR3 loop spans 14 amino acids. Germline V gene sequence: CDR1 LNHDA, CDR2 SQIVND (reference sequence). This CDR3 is CASSNQGRPYGYTF. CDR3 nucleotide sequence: TGTGCCAGTAGTAACCAGGGGAGACCCTATGGCTACACCTTC.

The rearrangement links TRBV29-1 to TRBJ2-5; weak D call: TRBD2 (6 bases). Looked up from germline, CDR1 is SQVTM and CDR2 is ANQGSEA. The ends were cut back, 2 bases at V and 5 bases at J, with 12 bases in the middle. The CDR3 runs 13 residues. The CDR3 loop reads CSVETAGHETQYF. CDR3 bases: TGCAGCGTTGAAACAGCGGGTCATGAGACCCAGTACTTC.

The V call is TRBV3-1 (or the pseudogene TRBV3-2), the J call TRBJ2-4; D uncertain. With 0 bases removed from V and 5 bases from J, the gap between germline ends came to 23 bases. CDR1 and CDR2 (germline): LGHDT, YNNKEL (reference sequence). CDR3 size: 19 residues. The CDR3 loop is CASSQDVENSYNLQNIQYF. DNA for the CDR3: TGTGCCAGCAGCCAAGATGTAGAAAACTCTTATAATCTTCAAAACATTCAGTACTTC.

As DNA, the CDR3 is TGTGCCAGTACTGATTTCGGGACACAGTATCGTGGCTACACCTTC. As protein: CASTDFGTQYRGYTF. This chain joins TRBV19 and TRBJ1-2, with a weak D call TRBD1 (6 bases). The CDR3 runs to 15 residues. CDR1 and CDR2 (germline): LNHDA, SQIVND (reference sequence). Between the trimmed V and J ends, which lost 7 bases and 7 bases, there was a span of 22 bases.

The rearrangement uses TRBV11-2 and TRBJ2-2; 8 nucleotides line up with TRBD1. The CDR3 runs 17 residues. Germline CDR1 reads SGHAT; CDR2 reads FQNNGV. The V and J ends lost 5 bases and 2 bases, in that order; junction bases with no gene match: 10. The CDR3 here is CASSAGTGVFNTGELFF. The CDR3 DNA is TGTGCCAGCAGCGCCGGGACAGGAGTTTTTAACACCGGGGAGCTGTTTTTT. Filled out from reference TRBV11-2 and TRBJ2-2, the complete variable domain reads EAGVAQSPRYKIIEKRQSVAFWCNPISGHATLYWYQQILGQGPKLLIQFQNNGVVDDSQLPKDRFSAERLKGVDSTLKIQPAKLEDSAVYLCASSAGTGVFNTGELFFGEGSRLTVL.

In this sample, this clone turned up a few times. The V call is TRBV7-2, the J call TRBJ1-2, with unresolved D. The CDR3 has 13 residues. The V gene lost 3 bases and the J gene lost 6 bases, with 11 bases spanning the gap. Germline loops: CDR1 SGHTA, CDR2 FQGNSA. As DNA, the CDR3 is TGTGCCAGCAGCTTGGTAGGAGGGAATGGCTACACCTTC. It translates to CASSLVGGNGYTF. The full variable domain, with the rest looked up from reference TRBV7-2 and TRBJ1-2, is GAGVSQSPSNKVTEKGKDVELRCDPISGHTALYWYRQSLGQGLEFLIYFQGNSAPDKSGLPSDRFSAERTGGSVSTLTIQRTQQEDSAVYLCASSLVGGNGYTFGSGTRLTVV.

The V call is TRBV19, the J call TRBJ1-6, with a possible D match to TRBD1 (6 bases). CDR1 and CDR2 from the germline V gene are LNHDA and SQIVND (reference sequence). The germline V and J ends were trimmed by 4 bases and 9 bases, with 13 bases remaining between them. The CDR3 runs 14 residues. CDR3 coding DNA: TGTGCCAGTAGTACCACAGGGTTTGGTTCACCCCTCCACTTT. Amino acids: CASSTTGFGSPLHF.

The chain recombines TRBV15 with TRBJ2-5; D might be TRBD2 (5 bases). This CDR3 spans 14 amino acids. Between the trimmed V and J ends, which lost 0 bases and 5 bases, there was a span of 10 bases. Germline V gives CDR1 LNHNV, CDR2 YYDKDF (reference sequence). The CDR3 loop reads CATSRDLGMETQYF. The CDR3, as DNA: TGTGCCACCAGCAGAGATCTCGGGATGGAGACCCAGTACTTC.